This T cell receptor (beta chain) was retrieved from a study of blood T cell repertoires in COVID-19. This table comes from immunoSEQ multiplex PCR, and its TCRdb copy is limited to in-frame clones, with some not included. This table has 150,000 to 200,000 clones, 65% to 85% appearing once. Germline values: CDR1 MNHEY, CDR2 SMNVEV (reference sequence). The V gene lost 6 bases and the J gene lost 2 bases, with 10 bases spanning the gap. There are 13 residues in the CDR3. This clonotype originated in a woman aged 25 to 39 with acute or convalescent COVID-19. The chain employs TRBV27 and TRBJ1-2, with a tentative D call TRBD1 (6 bases). Sample: peripheral blood. CDR3 sequence reads: CASRRGPNYGYTF. The CDR3 DNA reads as TGTGCCAGCAGGCGGGGGCCGAACTATGGCTACACCTTC.